This TCR beta chain was captured in a study of regulatory T cells in long-lasting Graves disease. The CDR3 extends over 12 amino acids. The ends were cut back, 5 bases at V and 6 bases at J, with 7 bases in the middle. The germline gives CDR1 MDHEN, CDR2 SYDVKM. Noted time point: newly diagnosed GD, antithyroid drugs for less than 3 months. From RNA extracted from PBMCs, the TCR library was made. Points from the study as a whole: Among samples with persistent disease, TRBV28, TRBJ1-2 and TRBJ2-5 were favored.

This clonotype was seen at least ten times. Its antigen is as yet unknown. Libraries of TCR beta came from iRepertoire HTBI primers plus Arm-PCR of CDR3 regions. One entry per CDR3 protein, called by TCRdb with MiXCR from the multiplex PCR reads. The table has 500,000 to 700,000 distinct CDR3 sequences, 15% to 20% seen once. These data are also associated with another study on T cells in Graves' hyperthyroidism and ophthalmopathy.

J is TRBJ1-4 and V is TRBV28; TRBD1 is a possible D gene (5 bases). This TCR came from a woman aged 25-40 years with Graves disease. This sample comprised peripheral blood mononuclear cells (PBMCs), obtained at new diagnosis, from a patient treated with antithyroid drugs. This chain's CDR3 is CASSGGDEKLFF. The DNA of the CDR3 is TGTGCCAGCAGTGGAGGGGATGAAAAACTGTTTTTT.